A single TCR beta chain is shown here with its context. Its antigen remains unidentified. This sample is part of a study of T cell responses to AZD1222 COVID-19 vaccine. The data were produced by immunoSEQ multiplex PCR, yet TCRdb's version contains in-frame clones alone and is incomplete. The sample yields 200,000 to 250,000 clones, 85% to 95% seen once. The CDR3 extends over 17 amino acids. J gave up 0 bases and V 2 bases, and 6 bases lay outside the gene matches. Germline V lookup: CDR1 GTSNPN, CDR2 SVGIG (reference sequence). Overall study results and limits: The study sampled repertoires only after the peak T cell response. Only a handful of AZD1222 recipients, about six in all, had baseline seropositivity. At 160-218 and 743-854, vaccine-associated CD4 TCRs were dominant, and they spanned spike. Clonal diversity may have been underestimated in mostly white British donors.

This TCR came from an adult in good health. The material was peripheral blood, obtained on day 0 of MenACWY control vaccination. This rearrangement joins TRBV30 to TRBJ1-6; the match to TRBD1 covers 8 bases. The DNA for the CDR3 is TGTGCCTGGAGTATGGACAGGGTGAGCTCCTATAATTCACCCCTCCACTTT. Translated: CAWSMDRVSSYNSPLHF.